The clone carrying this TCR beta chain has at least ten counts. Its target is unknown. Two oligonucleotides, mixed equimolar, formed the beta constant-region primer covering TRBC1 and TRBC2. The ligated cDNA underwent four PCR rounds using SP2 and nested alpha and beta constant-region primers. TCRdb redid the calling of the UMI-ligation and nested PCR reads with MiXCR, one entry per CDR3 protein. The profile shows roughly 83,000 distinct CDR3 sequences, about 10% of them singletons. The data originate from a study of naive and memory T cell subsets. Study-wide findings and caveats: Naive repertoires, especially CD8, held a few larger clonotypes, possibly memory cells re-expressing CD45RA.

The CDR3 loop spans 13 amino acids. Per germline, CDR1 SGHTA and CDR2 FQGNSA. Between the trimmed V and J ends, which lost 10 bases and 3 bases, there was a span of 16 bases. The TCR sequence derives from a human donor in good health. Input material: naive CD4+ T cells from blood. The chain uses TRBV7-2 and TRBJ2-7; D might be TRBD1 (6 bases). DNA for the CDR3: TGTGCCACCCAGAAAGACAGGAGCTACGAGCAGTACTTC. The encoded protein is CATQKDRSYEQYF. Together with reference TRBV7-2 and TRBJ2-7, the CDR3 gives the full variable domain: GAGVSQSPSNKVTEKGKDVELRCDPISGHTALYWYRQSLGQGLEFLIYFQGNSAPDKSGLPSDRFSAERTGGSVSTLTIQRTQQEDSAVYLCATQKDRSYEQYFGPGTRLTVT.